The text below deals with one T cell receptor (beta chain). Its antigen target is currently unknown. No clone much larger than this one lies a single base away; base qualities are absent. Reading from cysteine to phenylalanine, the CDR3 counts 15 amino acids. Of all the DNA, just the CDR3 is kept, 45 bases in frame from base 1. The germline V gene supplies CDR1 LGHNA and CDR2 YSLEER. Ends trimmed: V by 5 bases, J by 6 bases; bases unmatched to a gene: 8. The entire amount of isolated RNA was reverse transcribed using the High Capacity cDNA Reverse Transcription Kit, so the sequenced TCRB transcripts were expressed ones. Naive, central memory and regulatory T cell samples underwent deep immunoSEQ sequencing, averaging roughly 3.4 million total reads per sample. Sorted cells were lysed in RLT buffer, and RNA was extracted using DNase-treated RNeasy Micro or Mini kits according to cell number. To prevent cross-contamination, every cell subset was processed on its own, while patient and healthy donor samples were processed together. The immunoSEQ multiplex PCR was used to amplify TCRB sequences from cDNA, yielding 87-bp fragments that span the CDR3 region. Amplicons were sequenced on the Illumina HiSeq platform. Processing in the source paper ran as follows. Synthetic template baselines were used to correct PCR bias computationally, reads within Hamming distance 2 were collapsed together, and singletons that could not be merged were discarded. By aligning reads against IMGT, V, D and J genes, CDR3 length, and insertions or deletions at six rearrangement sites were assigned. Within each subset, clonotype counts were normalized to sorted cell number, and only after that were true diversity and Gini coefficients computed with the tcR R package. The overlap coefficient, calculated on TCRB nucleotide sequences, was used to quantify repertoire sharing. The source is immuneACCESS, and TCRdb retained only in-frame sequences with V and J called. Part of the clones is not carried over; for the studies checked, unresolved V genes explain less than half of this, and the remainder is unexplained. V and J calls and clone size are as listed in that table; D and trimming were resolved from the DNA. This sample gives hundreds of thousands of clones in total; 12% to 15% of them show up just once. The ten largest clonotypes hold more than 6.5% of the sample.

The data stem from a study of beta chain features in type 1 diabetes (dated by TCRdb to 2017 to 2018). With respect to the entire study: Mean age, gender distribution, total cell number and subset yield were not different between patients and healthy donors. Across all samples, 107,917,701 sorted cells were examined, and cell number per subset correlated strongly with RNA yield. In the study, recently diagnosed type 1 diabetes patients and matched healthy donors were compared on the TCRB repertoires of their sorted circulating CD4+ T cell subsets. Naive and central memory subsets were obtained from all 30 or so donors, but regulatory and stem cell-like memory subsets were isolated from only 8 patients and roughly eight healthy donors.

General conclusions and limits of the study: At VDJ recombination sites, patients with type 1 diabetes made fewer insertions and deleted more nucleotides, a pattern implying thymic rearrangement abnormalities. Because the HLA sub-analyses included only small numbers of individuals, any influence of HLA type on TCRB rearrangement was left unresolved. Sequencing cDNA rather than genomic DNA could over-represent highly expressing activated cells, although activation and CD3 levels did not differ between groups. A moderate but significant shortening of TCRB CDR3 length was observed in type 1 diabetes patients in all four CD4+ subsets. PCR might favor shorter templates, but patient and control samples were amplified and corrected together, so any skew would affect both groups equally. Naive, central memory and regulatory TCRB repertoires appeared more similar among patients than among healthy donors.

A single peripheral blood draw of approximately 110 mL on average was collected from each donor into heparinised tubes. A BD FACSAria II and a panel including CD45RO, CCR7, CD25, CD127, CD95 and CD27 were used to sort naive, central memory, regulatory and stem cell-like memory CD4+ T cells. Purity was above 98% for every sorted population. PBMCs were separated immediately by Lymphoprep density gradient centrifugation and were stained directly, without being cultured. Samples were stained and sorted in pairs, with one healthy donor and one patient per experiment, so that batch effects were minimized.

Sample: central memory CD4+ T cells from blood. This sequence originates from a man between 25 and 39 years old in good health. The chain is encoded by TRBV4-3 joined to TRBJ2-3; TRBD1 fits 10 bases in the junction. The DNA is TGCGCCAGCAGCGACAGGGGGCGAATTGAGGATACGCAGTATTTT. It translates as CASSDRGRIEDTQYF.